These T cell receptor beta chains were read from a single sample in a study of T cell changes during pregnancy in multiple sclerosis. TCRdb keeps only in-frame clones here, not all; method: immunoSEQ multiplex PCR. The sample records some 28,000 clones, more than 85% being singletons. This sample comprised CD4+ T cells from peripheral blood mononuclear cells, obtained in the first trimester of pregnancy. Source of these receptors: a female donor in good health, enrolled as a control in a pregnancy study. The CDR3 runs from the conserved cysteine through the conserved F or W. A D gene is named only where the DNA matches it firmly. Size is omitted from some rows. Given values are once, few, many or a class for expanded clones.

d_call,v_call,clone_size,j_call,cdr3_nt,cdr3_aa
.,TRBV20-1,.,TRBJ2-7,TGCAGTGCTAGGAGGGTTAGCGAGCAGTACTTC,CSARRVSEQYF
TRBD2,TRBV18,.,TRBJ2-2,TGTGCCAGCTCACCACGGCTAGCGGGATCCGGGGAGCTGTTTTTT,CASSPRLAGSGELFF
TRBD2,TRBV6-1,.,TRBJ2-5,TGTGCCAGCAGTGAATGGCCCCCGGGACTAGCGGGGGGGATGGAGACCCAGTACTTC,CASSEWPPGLAGGMETQYF
.,TRBV7-8,.,TRBJ1-5,TGTGCCAGCAGCCCTCAGTGGTATAGCAATCAGCCCCAGCATTTT,CASSPQWYSNQPQHF
.,TRBV10-2,.,TRBJ1-4,TGCGCCAGCAGTGAGTCTATCGCAACTAATGAAAAACTGTTTTTT,CASSESIATNEKLFF
TRBD1,TRBV7-8,.,TRBJ2-7,TGTGCCAGCAGCTTAGCGGCAGGGGGATCCTACGAGCAGTACTTC,CASSLAAGGSYEQYF
.,TRBV19,.,TRBJ1-2,TGTGCCAGTAGGGCAAAAACAGGGATATGGAACTATGGCTACACCTTC,CASRAKTGIWNYGYTF
.,TRBV11-2,once,TRBJ2-7,TGTGCCAGCAGCTTAGATAACGAGCAGTACTTC,CASSLDNEQYF
.,TRBV5-5,.,TRBJ1-4,TGTGCCAGCAGCTTGGTCCTCTTCCGACAGAATGAAAAACTGTTTTTT,CASSLVLFRQNEKLFF
.,TRBV5-4,.,TRBJ1-1,TGTGCCAGCAGCTCCGGATCCAACAGGGTCGTTGAAGCTTTCTTT,CASSSGSNRVVEAFF
TRBD1,TRBV7-3,once,TRBJ1-1,TGTGCCAGCAGCACCGGGACAGGGGCGAACACTGAAGCTTTCTTT,CASSTGTGANTEAFF
.,TRBV7-9,.,TRBJ2-1,TGTGCCAGCAGCTTAAGTACGGGGTACAATGAGCAGTTCTTC,CASSLSTGYNEQFF